Shown below are 22 T cell receptor beta chains from a single sample sequenced in a study of blood T cell repertoires in COVID-19. Sequencing used immunoSEQ multiplex PCR; TCRdb keeps in-frame clones, though not all of them. The table lists under 450,000 clones, approximately 84% of them singletons, with 2.5% to 3.5% in the top ten. The specimen sequenced was PBMCs or T cells enriched from blood (not recorded which). Receptors originate from a woman in her twenties or thirties who had recovered from COVID-19.

Remarks on this clone: One junction end does not reproduce the germline sequence, and a read error may be involved. The chain combines TRBV28 with TRBJ1-6, with a weak D call TRBD1 (5 bases). Germline V gene data show CDR1 as MDHEN and CDR2 as SYDVKM. This CDR3 has 16 amino acids. The CDR3 nucleotides read TGTGCCAGCAGTTTTGGTGGGGCGGGGGAGAATTTACCCCTCCACTTT. Amino acid sequence: CASSFGGAGENLPLHF.

The chain links TRBV4-1 to TRBJ1-6, with unresolved D. Trimming shortened V by 0 bases and J by 5 bases, and 8 bases separated the two germline ends. The CDR3 length is 15 residues. CDR1 is MGHRA and CDR2 is YSYEKL in the germline V gene. The CDR3 sequence: CASSQERRDNSPLHF. CDR3 DNA sequence: TGCGCCAGCAGCCAAGAACGGCGGGATAATTCACCCCTCCACTTT.

This clone turned up a few times. CDR3 protein: CASSPPDRSYGYTF. Written as DNA, the CDR3 is TGTGCCAGCAGCCCTCCGGACAGAAGCTATGGCTACACCTTC. The rearrangement links TRBV5-6 to TRBJ1-2; D may be TRBD1 (6 bases). This CDR3 is built from 14 residues. Looked up from germline, CDR1 is SGHDT and CDR2 is YYEEEE. Trimming took 4 bases from V and 4 from J, leaving 14 bases between them.

This rearrangement joins TRBV7-8 to TRBJ1-5, with D perhaps matching TRBD1 (5 bases). The CDR3 is 15 residues long. Germline V gene data show CDR1 as SGHVS and CDR2 as FQNEAQ. V was cut by 1 base and J by 0 bases, with 7 bases left in between. The CDR3 region has the DNA TGTGCCAGCAGCTTAGACAGGAATAGCAATCAGCCCCAGCATTTT. It codes for CASSLDRNSNQPQHF.

This chain links TRBV2 with TRBJ1-1, with a weak D call TRBD1 (5 bases). The CDR3 loop spans 12 amino acids. Germline V gene data show CDR1 as SNHLY and CDR2 as FYNNEI. Trimming removed 11 bases from V and 0 bases from J, with 10 bases in between. CDR3 DNA: TGTGCCGGGGGACTCCTGAACACTGAAGCTTTCTTT. Amino acids: CAGGLLNTEAFF. The whole variable domain, filled in from reference TRBV2 and TRBJ1-1, reads EPEVTQTPSHQVTQMGQEVILRCVPISNHLYFYWYRQILGQKVEFLVSFYNNEISEKSEIFDDQFSVERPDGSNFTLKIRSTKLEDSAMYFCAGGLLNTEAFFGQGTRLTVV.

V gene TRBV20-1 combines with J gene TRBJ2-7; D unresolved. CDR1 and CDR2 (germline): DFQATT, SNEGSKA (reference sequence). V was shortened by 1 base and J by 4 bases, with 5 bases between the two germline ends. This CDR3 comprises 11 residues. The chain's CDR3 is CSARGQYEQYF. CDR3 sequence (DNA): TGCAGTGCTAGAGGACAATACGAGCAGTACTTC.

The CDR3 sequence is CASSTFGQPQHF. The CDR3 DNA reads as TGTGCCAGCAGTACGTTCGGTCAGCCCCAGCATTTT. This sequence joins TRBV27 and TRBJ1-5; D uncertain. Germline V gene data show CDR1 as MNHEY and CDR2 as SMNVEV (reference sequence). CDR3 length: 12 residues. V dropped 5 bases and J dropped 6 bases, with 8 bases sitting between them.

This clone showed up many times. The gene calls are TRBV27 and TRBJ2-7; TRBD1 is a possible D gene (8 bases). The CDR3 covers 15 residues. Germline V CDR1 and CDR2: MNHEY, SMNVEV (reference sequence). Trimming left V 6 bases short and J 5 bases short, with 20 bases between. The CDR3 region is CASRTGQGGLNEQYF. In DNA, the CDR3 is TGTGCCAGCAGGACCGGACAGGGAGGGCTTAACGAGCAGTACTTC.

The chain uses TRBV2 and TRBJ1-5; D perhaps matches TRBD1 (5 bases). There are 15 residues in the CDR3. V gave up 2 bases and J gave up 6 bases, with 14 bases separating them. CDR1 and CDR2 (germline): SNHLY, FYNNEI. CDR3: CASSERQGGGQPQHF. CDR3 DNA: TGTGCCAGCAGTGAACGGCAGGGAGGAGGTCAGCCCCAGCATTTT.

The rearrangement links TRBV5-1 to TRBJ2-7, with a weak D call TRBD2 (5 bases). The CDR3 has 14 residues. Germline-derived CDR1 and CDR2 are SGHRS and YFSETQ. V lost 0 bases, J lost 4 bases, and 11 bases lay in between. DNA for the CDR3: TGCGCCAGCAGCTTGGCTCCCTTAGCGTACGAGCAGTACTTC. Translation gives CASSLAPLAYEQYF. The variable domain in full, completed from reference TRBV5-1 and TRBJ2-7, reads KAGVTQTPRYLIKTRGQQVTLSCSPISGHRSVSWYQQTPGQGLQFLFEYFSETQRNKGNFPGRFSGRQFSNSRSEMNVSTLELGDSALYLCASSLAPLAYEQYFGPGTRLTVT.

This clone was detected once. The chain joins TRBV6-1 to TRBJ2-2, with TRBD2 identical over 9 bases. The CDR3 has 15 residues. V shed 2 bases and J 4 bases; nucleotides not matched to a gene: 2. Germline V CDR1 and CDR2: MNHNS, SASEGT. CDR3 sequence reads: CASSEPAGGTGELFF. CDR3 bases: TGTGCCAGCAGTGAACCAGCGGGAGGCACCGGGGAGCTGTTTTTT.

V and J are TRBV5-1 and TRBJ2-2; TRBD2 matches 7 bases. The CDR3 spans 17 residues. Germline V gene lookup returns CDR1 SGHRS and CDR2 YFSETQ. V gave up 3 bases and J gave up 1 base; unmatched junction bases: 9. This CDR3 is CASSWGGGPQNTGELFF. As DNA, the CDR3 is TGCGCCAGCAGCTGGGGCGGGGGACCCCAGAACACCGGGGAGCTGTTTTTT.

The V and J genes are TRBV18 and TRBJ1-3; no reliable D call. The CDR3 is 17 residues long. V was clipped by 0 bases and J by 0 bases, with 12 bases between them. From germline, CDR1 is KGHSH and CDR2 LQKENI. CDR3 DNA sequence: TGTGCCAGCTCACCACCCTACACTATGTACTCTGGAAACACCATATATTTT. Translating it yields CASSPPYTMYSGNTIYF.

The V gene is TRBV6-5, the J gene TRBJ2-3; TRBD2 matches at 9 bases. V lost 0 bases, J lost 4 bases, and 5 bases stayed unmatched. The CDR3 contains 16 residues. Germline lookup yields CDR1 MNHEY and CDR2 SVGAGI. CDR3 sequence (DNA): TGTGCCAGCAGTTACTCGCCGACTAGCGGAGCAGATACGCAGTATTTT. Translating it yields CASSYSPTSGADTQYF.

The table lists this clone with a count of one. The chain joins TRBV19 to TRBJ2-2; D remains ambiguous. The CDR3 runs to 12 residues. Between the trimmed V and J ends, which lost 5 bases and 6 bases, there was a span of 7 bases. Per germline, CDR1 LNHDA and CDR2 SQIVND (reference sequence). The CDR3 coding sequence is TGTGCCAGTAGTTTTCAGGCCGGGGAGCTGTTTTTT. This translates into CASSFQAGELFF.

This chain links TRBV24-1 with TRBJ2-2; 7 positions agree with TRBD1. This CDR3 is built from 16 residues. V gave up 5 bases and J gave up 0 bases; unmatched junction bases: 5. Germline assignment: CDR1 KGHDR and CDR2 SFDVKD. In DNA form, the CDR3 reads TGTGCCACCAGTGCCTGGGGGACAGCGAACACCGGGGAGCTGTTTTTT. This codes for CATSAWGTANTGELFF.

This clone was observed a single time. The chain uses TRBV2 and TRBJ1-2, with TRBD1 matching over 8 bases. Germline values: CDR1 SNHLY, CDR2 FYNNEI. CDR3 length equals 14 residues. The V segment lost 3 bases and the J segment 4 bases; nucleotides outside the gene matches: 4. The CDR3 region has the DNA TGTGCCAGCAGTGAGACAGGGGATGTCTATGGCTACACCTTC. Protein sequence: CASSETGDVYGYTF.

The rearrangement uses TRBV9 and TRBJ1-4, with TRBD1 matching 7 bases. CDR1 and CDR2 from the germline V gene are SGDLS and YYNGEE. The V and J ends lost 0 bases and 8 bases, in that order; junction bases with no gene match: 4. This CDR3 spans 14 amino acids. The CDR3: CASSVDGTVEKLFF. In nucleotides, the CDR3 is TGTGCCAGCAGCGTAGACGGGACAGTCGAAAAACTGTTTTTT. The whole variable domain, remainder taken from reference TRBV9 and TRBJ1-4, is DSGVTQTPKHLITATGQRVTLRCSPRSGDLSVYWYQQSLDQGLQFLIQYYNGEERAKGNILERFSAQQFPDLHSELNLSSLELGDSALYFCASSVDGTVEKLFFGSGTQLSVL.

With regard to this clone: The sample carries other DNA sequences with the same CDR3. The gene calls are TRBV9 and TRBJ2-3; TRBD2 might be the D (5 bases). V gave up 0 bases and J gave up 0 bases, with 8 bases separating them. The CDR3 loop spans 15 amino acids. Germline V gene data show CDR1 as SGDLS and CDR2 as YYNGEE. CDR3 in DNA: TGTGCCAGCAGCGTAGGAAGCGGTAGCACAGATACGCAGTATTTT. Its translation: CASSVGSGSTDTQYF. Full variable domain (outside the CDR3, taken from reference TRBV9 and TRBJ2-3): DSGVTQTPKHLITATGQRVTLRCSPRSGDLSVYWYQQSLDQGLQFLIQYYNGEERAKGNILERFSAQQFPDLHSELNLSSLELGDSALYFCASSVGSGSTDTQYFGPGTRLTVL.

CDR3 region: CASGLAGLLGETQYF. The CDR3 DNA sequence: TGTGCCAGCGGACTAGCGGGCCTATTGGGAGAGACCCAGTACTTC. The gene calls are TRBV7-9 and TRBJ2-5; 11 positions agree with TRBD2. Germline V gene lookup returns CDR1 SEHNR and CDR2 FQNEAQ (reference sequence). V shed 8 bases, J shed 4 bases, and the junction held 9 bases outside the gene matches. CDR3 length: 15 residues.

The V gene is TRBV7-8, the J gene TRBJ1-3; 9 bases agree with TRBD1. The V and J ends lost 6 bases and 7 bases, in that order; junction bases with no gene match: 13. There are 16 residues in the CDR3. Germline values: CDR1 SGHVS, CDR2 FQNEAQ. This CDR3 reads CASRSRDRVGGNTIYF. CDR3 DNA: TGTGCCAGCAGATCGAGGGACAGGGTCGGGGGGAACACCATATATTTT.

This chain connects TRBV5-1 to TRBJ2-5; D ambiguous. The V and J ends lost 1 base and 1 base respectively, with 8 bases between them. The CDR3 has 14 residues. The germline V gene has CDR1 SGHRS and CDR2 YFSETQ. CDR3 bases: TGCGCCAGCAGCTTGCTCGGAGCCCAAGAGACCCAGTACTTC. This encodes CASSLLGAQETQYF. The entire variable domain, with the rest obtained from reference TRBV5-1 and TRBJ2-5, is as follows: KAGVTQTPRYLIKTRGQQVTLSCSPISGHRSVSWYQQTPGQGLQFLFEYFSETQRNKGNFPGRFSGRQFSNSRSEMNVSTLELGDSALYLCASSLLGAQETQYFGPGTRLLVL.